Included here is one T cell receptor (beta chain) sequence, with context. Antigen specificity is unknown. The data are from a study of blood T cells in healthy people across ages. The CDR3 extends over 15 amino acids. Trimming removed 0 bases from V and 5 bases from J; junction bases left unmatched: 5. Germline V gene sequence: CDR1 ENHRY, CDR2 SYGVKD. Study-level findings and limits: TCR beta diversity tracked closely with naive T cell percentage.

It was with a sample-barcoded 5' primer and a J-beta primer mix that a second PCR of about 6 to 12 cycles was run. TCRdb re-called the 5' RACE reads with MiXCR, one entry per CDR3 protein. The table lists 1.5 million to 2 million distinct CDR3 sequences, 28% of them singletons. Sequenced sample: blood. This sequence was found in a woman aged 25 to 39 in good health. This chain uses TRBV10-3 with TRBJ2-7, with TRBD1 matching over 9 bases. The CDR3 reads CAISESGQGRNEQYF. The CDR3 DNA reads TGTGCCATCAGTGAGTCAGGACAGGGGAGGAACGAGCAGTACTTC.